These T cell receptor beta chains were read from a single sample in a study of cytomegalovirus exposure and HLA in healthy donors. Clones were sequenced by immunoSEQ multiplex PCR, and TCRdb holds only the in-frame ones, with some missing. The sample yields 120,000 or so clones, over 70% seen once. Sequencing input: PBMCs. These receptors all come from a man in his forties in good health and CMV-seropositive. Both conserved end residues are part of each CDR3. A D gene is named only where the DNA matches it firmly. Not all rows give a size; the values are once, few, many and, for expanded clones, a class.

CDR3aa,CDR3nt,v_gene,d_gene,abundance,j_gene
CASRRMAGGGETQYF,TGTGCCAGTAGGCGGATGGCGGGTGGCGGAGAGACCCAGTACTTC,TRBV19,NA,NA,TRBJ2-5
CASSRTTGTGSSYEQYF,TGTGCCAGTAGCCGAACCACCGGGACTGGAAGCTCCTACGAGCAGTACTTC,TRBV19,NA,NA,TRBJ2-7
CASSPSPLPLSYEQYF,TGTGCCAGCAGCCCGTCCCCACTACCTCTCTCCTACGAGCAGTACTTC,TRBV9,NA,NA,TRBJ2-7
CASSLVGASTDTQYF,TGCGCCAGCAGCTTGGTAGGGGCTAGCACAGATACGCAGTATTTT,TRBV5-1,NA,NA,TRBJ2-3
CASSYSGLAGGDTQYF,TGTGCCAGCAGTTACTCGGGACTAGCGGGGGGGGATACGCAGTATTTT,TRBV6-6,TRBD2,NA,TRBJ2-3
CASSPLDRYNEQFF,TGTGCCAGCTCACCTCTGGACAGATACAATGAGCAGTTCTTC,TRBV18,NA,NA,TRBJ2-1
CASSTVGATQYF,TGTGCTAGCAGCACTGTGGGGGCGACCCAGTACTTC,TRBV7-7,NA,NA,TRBJ2-5
CASSPTGGYGYTF,TGTGCCAGCAGCCCGACAGGGGGCTATGGCTACACCTTC,TRBV7-9,TRBD1,NA,TRBJ1-2
CASSFGRDRDQPQHF,TGTGCCAGCAGCTTCGGCCGGGACAGGGATCAGCCCCAGCATTTT,TRBV7-9,TRBD1,NA,TRBJ1-5
CASSPGNQPQHF,TGTGCCAGCAGTCCCGGGAATCAGCCCCAGCATTTT,TRBV27,NA,NA,TRBJ1-5
CASSRGDSRDEQYF,TGTGCCAGCAGCCGGGGGGACTCTAGGGACGAGCAGTACTTC,TRBV6-5,TRBD2,NA,TRBJ2-7
CASSLEQVYGYTF,TGTGCCAGCAGCTTAGAACAGGTCTATGGCTACACCTTC,TRBV7-2,NA,NA,TRBJ1-2
CASSLGIAGRLKDIQYF,TGTGCCAGCAGCCTGGGGATAGCGGGTCGCCTCAAGGATATTCAGTACTTC,TRBV21-1,NA,NA,TRBJ2-4
CASSMDRAGEAFF,TGTGCCAGCAGCATGGACAGGGCCGGTGAAGCTTTCTTT,TRBV5-6,TRBD1,NA,TRBJ1-1
CASSLRPGLAPGELFF,TGTGCCAGTAGTTTGCGGCCGGGACTAGCCCCCGGGGAGCTGTTTTTT,TRBV19,TRBD2,NA,TRBJ2-2
CASSLRGTVGNTIYF,TGCGCCAGCAGCCTTAGGGGGACGGTCGGAAACACCATATATTTT,TRBV5-1,NA,NA,TRBJ1-3
CASSPGDRDSNEQYF,TGCGCCAGCAGCCCCGGGGACAGGGACAGCAACGAGCAGTACTTC,TRBV4-1,TRBD1,few,TRBJ2-7
CASRLVGRLAENYEQYF,TGTGCAAGTCGCTTAGTAGGGAGACTAGCAGAGAACTACGAGCAGTACTTC,TRBV12-2,NA,NA,TRBJ2-7
CSVERLGGRETQYF,TGCAGCGTTGAACGGCTGGGAGGACGTGAGACCCAGTACTTC,TRBV29-1,NA,NA,TRBJ2-5
CASQGPSGSSYEQYF,TGCGCCAGCCAAGGTCCTAGCGGGAGCTCCTACGAGCAGTACTTC,TRBV5-1,TRBD2,NA,TRBJ2-7
CATSRVSGTVGKEAFF,TGTGCCACCAGCAGAGTTAGTGGGACAGTTGGCAAAGAAGCTTTCTTT,TRBV15,TRBD1,NA,TRBJ1-1
CASSKGLLGTEAFF,TGCGCCAGCAGCAAGGGGCTTCTGGGAACTGAAGCTTTCTTT,TRBV5-1,NA,NA,TRBJ1-1
CASSVDLGRNTEAFF,TGTGCCAGCAGCGTAGATCTGGGCAGAAACACTGAAGCTTTCTTT,TRBV9,NA,NA,TRBJ1-1
CASSQVRGTNYGYTF,TGTGCCAGCAGCCAAGTTAGGGGGACGAACTATGGCTACACCTTC,TRBV4-2,NA,NA,TRBJ1-2
CASSIGLLRGDTQYF,TGTGCCAGTAGTATAGGACTCCTTAGGGGAGATACGCAGTATTTT,TRBV19,NA,once,TRBJ2-3
CASSMSNSNQPQHF,TGTGCCAGTAGTATGTCAAATAGCAATCAGCCCCAGCATTTT,TRBV19,NA,few,TRBJ1-5
CASSLRDYNEQFF,TGTGCCAGCAGCTTGCGAGATTACAATGAGCAGTTCTTC,TRBV7-9,NA,NA,TRBJ2-1